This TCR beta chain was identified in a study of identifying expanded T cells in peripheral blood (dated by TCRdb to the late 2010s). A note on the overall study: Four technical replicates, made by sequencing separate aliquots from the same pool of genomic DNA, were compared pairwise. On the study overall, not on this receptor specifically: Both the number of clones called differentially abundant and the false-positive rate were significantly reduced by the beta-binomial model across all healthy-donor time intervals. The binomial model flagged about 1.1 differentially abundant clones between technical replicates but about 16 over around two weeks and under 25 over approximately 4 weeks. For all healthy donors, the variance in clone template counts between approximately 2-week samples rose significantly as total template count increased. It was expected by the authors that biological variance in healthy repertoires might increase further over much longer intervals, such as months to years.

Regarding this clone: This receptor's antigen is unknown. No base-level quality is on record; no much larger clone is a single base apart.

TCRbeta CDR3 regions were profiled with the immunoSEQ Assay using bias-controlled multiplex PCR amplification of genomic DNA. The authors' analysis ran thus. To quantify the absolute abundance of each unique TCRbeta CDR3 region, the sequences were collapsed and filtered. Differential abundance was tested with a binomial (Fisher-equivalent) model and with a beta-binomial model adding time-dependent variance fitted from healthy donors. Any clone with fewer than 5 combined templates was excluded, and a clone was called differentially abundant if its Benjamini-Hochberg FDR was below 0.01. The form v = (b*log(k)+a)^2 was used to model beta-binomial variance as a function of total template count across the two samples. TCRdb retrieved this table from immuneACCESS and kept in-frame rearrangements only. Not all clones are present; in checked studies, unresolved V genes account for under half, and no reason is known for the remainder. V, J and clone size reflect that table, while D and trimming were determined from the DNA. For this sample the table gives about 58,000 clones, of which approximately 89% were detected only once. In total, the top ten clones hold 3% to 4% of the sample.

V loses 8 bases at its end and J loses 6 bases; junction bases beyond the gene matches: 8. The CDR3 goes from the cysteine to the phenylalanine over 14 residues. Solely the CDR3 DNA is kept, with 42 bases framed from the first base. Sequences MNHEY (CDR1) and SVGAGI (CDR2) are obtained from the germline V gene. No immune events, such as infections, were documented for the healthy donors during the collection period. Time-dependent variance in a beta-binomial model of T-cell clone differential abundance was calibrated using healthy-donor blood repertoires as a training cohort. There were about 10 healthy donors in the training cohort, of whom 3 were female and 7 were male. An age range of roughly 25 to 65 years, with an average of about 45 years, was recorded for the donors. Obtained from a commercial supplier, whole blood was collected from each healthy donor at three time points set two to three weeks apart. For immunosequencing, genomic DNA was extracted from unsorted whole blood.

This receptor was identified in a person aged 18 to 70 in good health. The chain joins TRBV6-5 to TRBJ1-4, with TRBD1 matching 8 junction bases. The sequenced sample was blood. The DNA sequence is TGTGCCAGCGCGCAGGGGGCGCAAGATGAAAAACTGTTTTTT. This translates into CASAQGAQDEKLFF.